This T cell receptor (beta chain) was documented in a study of cytomegalovirus exposure and HLA in healthy donors. Turning to the study itself: HLA-typed donors were the source of 83 million or so unique TCRs held in an early data release.

The germline V gene encodes CDR1 SEHNR and CDR2 FQNEAQ (reference sequence). V lost 7 bases to trimming and J lost 6 bases, with 12 bases between them. The CDR3 sequence is 12 residues long. General study results and limits: It was only CMV serostatus that was available as immune exposure information. A cluster of highly shared sequence variants was likely a sequencing artifact.

With 60 Vbeta and 13 Jbeta primers, the PCR was carried out. Study processing details: The count from a later analysis was 60 million to 85 million unique TCR beta chains, some 10 million of them shared. The data were produced by immunoSEQ multiplex PCR, yet TCRdb's version contains in-frame clones alone and is incomplete. The V and J calls and clone size come from that table; D and trimming were worked out from the DNA. The sample has approximately 98,000 clones; under 80% are singletons. As regards this clone: Its antigen remains unidentified.

This TCR was sampled from a male donor in good health and CMV-seronegative. Sequenced input: PBMCs. The V call is TRBV7-9, the J call TRBJ1-2; no definite D call. The CDR3 nucleotides read TGTGCCAGCACCTCGTTTGCGGATGGCTACACCTTC. It codes for CASTSFADGYTF.